The T cell receptor (beta chain) under discussion was sequenced for a study of cytomegalovirus exposure and HLA in healthy donors. Study-wide background: Within the Caucasian-associated ancestry cluster were roughly 79% of the roughly 380 genotyped donors.

Germline CDR1 is MNHEY and CDR2 is SMNVEV (reference sequence). The V end lost 5 bases, the J end lost 4 bases, and 15 bases lay between the germline ends. The CDR3 extends over 14 amino acids. This clone was recorded once. The antigen remains unidentified. Points from the study as a whole: TCR beta sequences reportedly predicted most subjects' HLA-A and HLA-B alleles accurately. The number of N-insertions in an Asian-associated ancestry cluster was reportedly below the roughly 670-donor mean in a later analysis. TRBV6-2, TRBV6-3 and other indistinguishable V segments were excluded.

Amplification used 60 Vbeta primers and 13 Jbeta primers. Clones were read by immunoSEQ multiplex PCR, and TCRdb kept only the in-frame ones, dropping some. Of under 130,000 clones in the sample, about 74% were seen once. The origin of this receptor is a female donor in good health and CMV-seropositive. The genes are TRBV27 and TRBJ2-7, with TRBD2 as a possible D gene (5 bases). Material: PBMCs. The CDR3 sequence: CASSVTGNVYEQYF. As DNA, the CDR3 is TGTGCCAGCAGTGTCACCGGGAACGTATACGAGCAGTACTTC.